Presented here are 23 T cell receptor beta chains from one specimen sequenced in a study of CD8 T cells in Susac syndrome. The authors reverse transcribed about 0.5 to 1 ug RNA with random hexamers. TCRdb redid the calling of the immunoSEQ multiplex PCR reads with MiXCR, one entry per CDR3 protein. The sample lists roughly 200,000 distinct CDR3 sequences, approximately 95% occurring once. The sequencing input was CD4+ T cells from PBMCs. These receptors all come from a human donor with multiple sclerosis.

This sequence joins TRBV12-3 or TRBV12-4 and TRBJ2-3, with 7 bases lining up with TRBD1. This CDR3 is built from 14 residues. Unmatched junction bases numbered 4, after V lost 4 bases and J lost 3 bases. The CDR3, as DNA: TGTGCCAGCAGTTACAGGGGAAAGACAGATACGCAGTATTTT. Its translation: CASSYRGKTDTQYF.

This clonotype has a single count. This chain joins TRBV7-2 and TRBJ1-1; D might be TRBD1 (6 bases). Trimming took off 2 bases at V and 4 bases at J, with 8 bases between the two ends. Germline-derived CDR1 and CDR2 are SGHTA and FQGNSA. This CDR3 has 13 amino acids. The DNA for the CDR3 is TGTGCCAGCAGCTTAAGGACAGCCACTGAAGCTTTCTTT. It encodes CASSLRTATEAFF.

The CDR3 DNA follows: TGTGCCTGGAGTCCTGCAAGGGTTAATTCACCCCTCCACTTT. Translating gives CAWSPARVNSPLHF. V usage is TRBV30 and J usage is TRBJ1-6; D uncertain. CDR1 GTSNPN and CDR2 SVGIG come from the germline V gene (reference sequence). The V end lost 2 bases, the J end lost 6 bases, and 11 bases lay between the germline ends. This CDR3 spans 14 amino acids.

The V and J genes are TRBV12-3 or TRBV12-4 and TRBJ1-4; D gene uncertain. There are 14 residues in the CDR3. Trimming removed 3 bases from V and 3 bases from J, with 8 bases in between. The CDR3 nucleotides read TGTGCCAGCAGTTTTTCCGCGGCTAATGAAAAACTGTTTTTT. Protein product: CASSFSAANEKLFF.

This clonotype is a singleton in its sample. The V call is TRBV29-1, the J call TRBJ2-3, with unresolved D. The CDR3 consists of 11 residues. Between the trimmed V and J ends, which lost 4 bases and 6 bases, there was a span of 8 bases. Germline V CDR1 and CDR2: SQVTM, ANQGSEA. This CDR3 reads CSVGRHDTQYF. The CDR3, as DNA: TGCAGCGTTGGCCGTCACGATACGCAGTATTTT.

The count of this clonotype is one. In DNA form, the CDR3 reads TGTGCCAGCAGTATCGAGAGGGTCAATGAGCAGTTCTTC. It is translated as CASSIERVNEQFF. The chain combines TRBV27 with TRBJ2-1; possibly TRBD2 for D (5 bases). The CDR3 consists of 13 residues. Germline V gives CDR1 MNHEY, CDR2 SMNVEV (reference sequence). The V end was cut by 5 bases, the J end by 6 bases, with 11 bases between.

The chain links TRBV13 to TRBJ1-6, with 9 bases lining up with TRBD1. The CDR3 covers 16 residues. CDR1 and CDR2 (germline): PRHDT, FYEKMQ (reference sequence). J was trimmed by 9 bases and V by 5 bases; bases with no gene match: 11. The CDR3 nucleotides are TGTGCCAGCAGCCCTGGGACAGGGAGGTTCCGTTCACCCCTCCACTTT. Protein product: CASSPGTGRFRSPLHF.

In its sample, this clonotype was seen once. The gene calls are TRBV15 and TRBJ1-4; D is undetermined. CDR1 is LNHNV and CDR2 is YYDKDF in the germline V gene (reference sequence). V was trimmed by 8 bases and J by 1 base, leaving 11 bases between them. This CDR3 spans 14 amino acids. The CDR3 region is CATAGGVTNEKLFF. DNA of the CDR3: TGTGCCACCGCTGGCGGGGTAACTAATGAAAAACTGTTTTTT.

The CDR3 loop is CASSLAGSTGGSQETQYF. Written as DNA, the CDR3 is TGCGCCAGCAGCTTGGCGGGGTCAACAGGAGGATCCCAAGAGACCCAGTACTTC. This sequence joins TRBV5-1 and TRBJ2-5; D possibly matches TRBD1 or TRBD2 (5 bases each). Trimming removed 0 bases from V and 1 base from J, with 19 bases in between. This CDR3 is built from 18 residues. In germline, CDR1 is SGHRS, CDR2 YFSETQ.

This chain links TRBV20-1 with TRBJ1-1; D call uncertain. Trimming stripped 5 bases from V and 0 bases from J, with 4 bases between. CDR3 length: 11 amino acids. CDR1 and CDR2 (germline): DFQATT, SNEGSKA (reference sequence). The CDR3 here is CSAWMNTEAFF. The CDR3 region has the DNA TGCAGTGCTTGGATGAACACTGAAGCTTTCTTT.

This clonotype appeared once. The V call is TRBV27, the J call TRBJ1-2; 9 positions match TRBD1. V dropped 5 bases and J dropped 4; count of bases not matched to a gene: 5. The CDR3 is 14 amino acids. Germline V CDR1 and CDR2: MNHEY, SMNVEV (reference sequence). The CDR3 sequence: CASSVQGAGYGYTF. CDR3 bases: TGTGCCAGCAGTGTACAGGGGGCCGGCTATGGCTACACCTTC.

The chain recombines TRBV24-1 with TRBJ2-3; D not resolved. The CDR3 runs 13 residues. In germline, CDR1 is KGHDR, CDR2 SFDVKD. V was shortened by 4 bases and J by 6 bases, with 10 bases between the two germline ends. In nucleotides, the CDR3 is TGTGCCACCAGTGACCTAGAATTTGATACGCAGTATTTT. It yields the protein CATSDLEFDTQYF.

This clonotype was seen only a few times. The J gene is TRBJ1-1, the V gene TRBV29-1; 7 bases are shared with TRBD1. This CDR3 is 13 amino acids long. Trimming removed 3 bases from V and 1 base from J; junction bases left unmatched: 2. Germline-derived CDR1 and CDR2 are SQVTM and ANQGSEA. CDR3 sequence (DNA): TGCAGCGTTGAGGGGACAGCGAACACTGAAGCTTTCTTT. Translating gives CSVEGTANTEAFF.

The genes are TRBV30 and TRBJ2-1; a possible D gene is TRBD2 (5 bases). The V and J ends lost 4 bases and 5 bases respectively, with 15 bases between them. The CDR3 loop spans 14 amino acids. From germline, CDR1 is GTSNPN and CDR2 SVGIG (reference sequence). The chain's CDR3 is CAWTKRAGDNEQFF. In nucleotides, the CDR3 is TGTGCCTGGACCAAACGGGCCGGGGACAATGAGCAGTTCTTC.

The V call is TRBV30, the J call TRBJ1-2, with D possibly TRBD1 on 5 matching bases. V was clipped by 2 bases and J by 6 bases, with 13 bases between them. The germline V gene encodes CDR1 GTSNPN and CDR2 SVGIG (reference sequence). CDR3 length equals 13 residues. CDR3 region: CAWSPIGGNGYTF. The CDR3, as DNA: TGTGCCTGGAGTCCGATCGGGGGAAATGGCTACACCTTC.

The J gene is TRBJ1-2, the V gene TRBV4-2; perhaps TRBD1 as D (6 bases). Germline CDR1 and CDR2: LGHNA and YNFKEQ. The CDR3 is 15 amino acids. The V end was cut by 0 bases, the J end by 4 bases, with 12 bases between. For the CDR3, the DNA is TGTGCCAGCAGCCAAGATGAGGGGACAACCTATGGCTACACCTTC. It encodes CASSQDEGTTYGYTF.

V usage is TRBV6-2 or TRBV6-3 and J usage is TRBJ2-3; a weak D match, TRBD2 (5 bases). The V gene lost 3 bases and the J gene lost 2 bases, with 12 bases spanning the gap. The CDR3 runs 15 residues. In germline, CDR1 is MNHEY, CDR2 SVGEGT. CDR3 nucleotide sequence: TGTGCCAGCAGTTATGGACTCACTTTCACAGATACGCAGTATTTT. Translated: CASSYGLTFTDTQYF.

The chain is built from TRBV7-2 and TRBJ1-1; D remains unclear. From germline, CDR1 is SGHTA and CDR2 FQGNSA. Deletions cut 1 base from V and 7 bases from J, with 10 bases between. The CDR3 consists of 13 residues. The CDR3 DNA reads TGTGCCAGCAGCTTAGGACTTAAGGATGAAGCTTTCTTT. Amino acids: CASSLGLKDEAFF. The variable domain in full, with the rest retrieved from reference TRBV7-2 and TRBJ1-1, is GAGVSQSPSNKVTEKGKDVELRCDPISGHTALYWYRQSLGQGLEFLIYFQGNSAPDKSGLPSDRFSAERTGGSVSTLTIQRTQQEDSAVYLCASSLGLKDEAFFGQGTRLTVV.

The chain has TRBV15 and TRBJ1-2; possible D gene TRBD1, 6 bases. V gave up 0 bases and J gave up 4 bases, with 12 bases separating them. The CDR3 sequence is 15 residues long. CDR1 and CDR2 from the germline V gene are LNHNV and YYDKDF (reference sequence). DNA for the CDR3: TGTGCCACCAGCAGAGATGCGTCCAGGGGCTATGGCTACACCTTC. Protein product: CATSRDASRGYGYTF. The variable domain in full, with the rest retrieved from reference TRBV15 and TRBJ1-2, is DAMVIQNPRYQVTQFGKPVTLSCSQTLNHNVMYWYQQKSSQAPKLLFHYYDKDFNNEADTPDNFQSRRPNTSFCFLDIRSPGLGDTAMYLCATSRDASRGYGYTFGSGTRLTVV.

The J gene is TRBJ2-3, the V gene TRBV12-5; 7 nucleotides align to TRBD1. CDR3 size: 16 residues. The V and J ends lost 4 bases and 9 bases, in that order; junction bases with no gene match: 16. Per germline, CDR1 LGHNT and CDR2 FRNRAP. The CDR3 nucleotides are TGTGCTAGTGGTTCCCCGGGACAGAGACGTTATCACACGCAGTATTTT. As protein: CASGSPGQRRYHTQYF.

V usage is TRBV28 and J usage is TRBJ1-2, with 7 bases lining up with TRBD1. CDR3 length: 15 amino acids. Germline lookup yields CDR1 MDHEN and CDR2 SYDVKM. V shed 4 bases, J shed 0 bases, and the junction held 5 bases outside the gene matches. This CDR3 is CASSYGTAPNYGYTF. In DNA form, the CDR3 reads TGTGCCAGCAGTTACGGGACAGCTCCTAACTATGGCTACACCTTC.

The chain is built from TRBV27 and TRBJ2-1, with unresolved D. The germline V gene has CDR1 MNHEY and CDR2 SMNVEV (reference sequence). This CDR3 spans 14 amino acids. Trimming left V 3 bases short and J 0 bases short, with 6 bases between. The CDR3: CASSFRISYNEQFF. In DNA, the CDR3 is TGTGCCAGCAGTTTTAGGATCTCCTACAATGAGCAGTTCTTC.

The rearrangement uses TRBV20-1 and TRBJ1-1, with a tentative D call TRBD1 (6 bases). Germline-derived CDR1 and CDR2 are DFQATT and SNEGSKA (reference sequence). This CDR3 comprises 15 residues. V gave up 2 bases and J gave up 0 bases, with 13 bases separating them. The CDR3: CSARPYRELNTEAFF. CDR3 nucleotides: TGCAGTGCTAGACCTTACAGGGAGCTGAACACTGAAGCTTTCTTT.